Given below is one TCR beta chain in context. This record comes from a study of PD-L1 blockade in urothelial cancer. Time point reported: pretreatment peripheral blood. The CDR3 is made up of 13 amino acids. The germline V gene has CDR1 SEHNR and CDR2 FQNEAQ (reference sequence). V was cut by 5 bases and J by 2 bases, with 10 bases left in between. Method: immunoSEQ multiplex PCR; TCRdb's copy keeps in-frame clones and lacks some. This table has fewer than 65,000 clones, 87% appearing once. The sequence came from a woman aged 55-69 years with urothelial cancer. Specimen: PBMCs, collected around atezolizumab (anti-PD-L1) treatment. V usage is TRBV7-9 and J usage is TRBJ2-7; tentatively, D is TRBD1 (5 bases). CDR3 coding DNA: TGTGCCAGCAGCCCAACAGGTACCTACGAGCAGTACTTC. Protein: CASSPTGTYEQYF.